Each of the 5 T cell receptor beta chains below was sequenced from the same sample in a study of T-cell memory formation after mild COVID-19. TCRdb passed the 5' RACE reads through MiXCR, listing each CDR3 protein once. The sample carries about 260,000 distinct CDR3 sequences, less than 9.5% recorded once. Source material: PBMCs or a T cell subset sorted from them (not recorded which). These receptors originate from a man aged 18 to 29 who had mild COVID-19 (a few samples of this study predate the infection). Cell type and time point are not known.

The V and J genes are TRBV20-1 and TRBJ2-3, with TRBD2 as a possible D gene (5 bases). In germline, CDR1 is DFQATT, CDR2 SNEGSKA (reference sequence). V was trimmed by 3 bases and J by 3 bases, leaving 13 bases between them. The CDR3 is made up of 14 amino acids. Written as DNA, the CDR3 is TGCAGTGCTAGGACTACACAGAGAACAGATACGCAGTATTTT. Protein: CSARTTQRTDTQYF.

This chain uses TRBV11-2 with TRBJ2-7, with TRBD1 matching 7 bases. CDR3 length equals 15 residues. The V gene end was trimmed by 4 bases and the J gene end by 6 bases; junction bases not matched to a gene: 12. Germline-derived CDR1 and CDR2 are SGHAT and FQNNGV. CDR3 DNA sequence: TGTGCCAGCAGCTCCCGGGACAGAGGGTTCCTCGAGCAGTACTTC. This encodes CASSSRDRGFLEQYF.

This chain links TRBV5-1 with TRBJ2-7; D is perhaps TRBD1 or TRBD2 (6 bases each). This CDR3 contains 16 residues. The V end lost 4 bases, the J end lost 0 bases, and 17 bases lay between the germline ends. CDR1 and CDR2 from the germline V gene are SGHRS and YFSETQ. The CDR3 spells CASSPGGGQASYEQYF. Here the CDR3 DNA reads TGCGCCAGCAGCCCCGGTGGGGGGCAGGCCTCCTACGAGCAGTACTTC.

This clonotype was found many times. CDR3 nucleotide sequence: TGCGCCAGCAGCTTCCGGGACAGCAACTATGGCTACACCTTC. Its protein is CASSFRDSNYGYTF. The genes are TRBV5-1 and TRBJ1-2; 7 bases line up with TRBD1. The CDR3 loop spans 14 amino acids. Germline V gene lookup returns CDR1 SGHRS and CDR2 YFSETQ. Germline trimming cut 2 bases from V and 2 bases from J; bases unmatched to any gene: 3. Together with reference TRBV5-1 and TRBJ1-2, the CDR3 gives the full variable domain: KAGVTQTPRYLIKTRGQQVTLSCSPISGHRSVSWYQQTPGQGLQFLFEYFSETQRNKGNFPGRFSGRQFSNSRSEMNVSTLELGDSALYLCASSFRDSNYGYTFGSGTRLTVV.

This clonotype came up a few times. This rearrangement joins TRBV5-1 to TRBJ1-2; D unresolved. V lost 1 base, J lost 8 bases, and 18 bases lay in between. The CDR3 contains 15 residues. Germline V gives CDR1 SGHRS, CDR2 YFSETQ. Here the CDR3 reads CASSLFTGSRAGYTF. The CDR3 coding sequence is TGCGCCAGCAGCTTGTTTACGGGGTCAAGGGCCGGCTACACCTTC.